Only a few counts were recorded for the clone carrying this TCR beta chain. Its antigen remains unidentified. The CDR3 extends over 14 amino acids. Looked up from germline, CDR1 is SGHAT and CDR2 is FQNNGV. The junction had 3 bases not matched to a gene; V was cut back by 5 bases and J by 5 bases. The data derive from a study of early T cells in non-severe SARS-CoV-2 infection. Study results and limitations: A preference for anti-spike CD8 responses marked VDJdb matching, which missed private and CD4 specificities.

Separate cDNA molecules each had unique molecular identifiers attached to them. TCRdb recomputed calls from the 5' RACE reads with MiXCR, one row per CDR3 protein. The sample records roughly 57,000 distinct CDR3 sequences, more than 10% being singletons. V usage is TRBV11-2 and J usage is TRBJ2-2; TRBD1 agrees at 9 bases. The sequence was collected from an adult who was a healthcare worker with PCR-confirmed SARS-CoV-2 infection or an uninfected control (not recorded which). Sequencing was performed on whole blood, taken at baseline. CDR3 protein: CASSRTGVTGELFF. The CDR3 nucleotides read TGTGCCAGCAGCCGGACAGGGGTAACCGGGGAGCTGTTTTTT.